One and the same sample provided the 28 T cell receptor beta chains below, sequenced in a study of post-analysis software for immune sequencing data. Sequencing libraries made from TCR beta cDNA carried unique molecular identifiers. TCRdb re-called the PCR reads with MiXCR, one entry per CDR3 protein. The sample yields approximately 360,000 distinct CDR3 sequences, less than 35% seen once. Which antigens these TCRs recognize remains unknown. General observations from the study: When patients were compared with controls, 5 or 6 TRBV segments were more frequent, TRBV5-6, TRBV5-1 and TRBV20-1 among them.

Sequencing was done on a sample of blood. The receptors stem from a girl aged 5-17 years with multiple sclerosis.

The V call is TRBV11-2, the J call TRBJ2-1, with 10 bases fitting TRBD1. The last part of the DNA fits TRBJ2-7 better; the J call may be wrong. Per germline, CDR1 SGHAT and CDR2 FQNNGV. CDR3 length equals 15 residues. The CDR3 region is CASSLGQGASREQYF. CDR3 nucleotides: TGTGCCAGCAGCTTAGGACAGGGGGCGTCTCGTGAGCAGTACTTC.

This clonotype was counted ten times or more. This chain connects TRBV12-3 or TRBV12-4 to TRBJ2-1, with D possibly matching TRBD2 (7 bases). The CDR3 is 15 amino acids. The V end was cut by 5 bases, the J end by 5 bases, with 16 bases between. CDR3 DNA: TGTGCCAGCAGTGGGGGGGCAGGCTTCGACAATGAGCAGTTCTTC. Encoded protein: CASSGGAGFDNEQFF.

The chain carries TRBV20-1 and TRBJ2-3; D is unresolved. The CDR3 extends over 14 amino acids. The germline CDR1 and CDR2 sequences are DFQATT and SNEGSKA (reference sequence). Trimming took off 3 bases at V and 1 base at J, with 11 bases between the two ends. CDR3 region: CSASPRGGTDTQYF. In DNA, the CDR3 is TGCAGTGCTAGTCCCCGTGGGGGCACAGATACGCAGTATTTT.

The chain is built from TRBV10-3 and TRBJ1-2; the match to TRBD1 covers 9 bases. The V gene end was trimmed by 7 bases and the J gene end by 5 bases; junction bases not matched to a gene: 5. This CDR3 region has 13 residues. The germline V gene has CDR1 ENHRY and CDR2 SYGVKD. The chain's CDR3 is CAITPGTGYGYTF. The CDR3, as DNA: TGTGCCATCACTCCCGGGACAGGGTATGGCTACACCTTC.

This clonotype showed up many times. This chain links TRBV12-3 or TRBV12-4 with TRBJ2-1; D perhaps matches TRBD1 (6 bases). This CDR3 region has 16 residues. Between the trimmed V and J ends, which lost 7 bases and 0 bases, there was a span of 16 bases. As DNA, the CDR3 is TGTGCCAGCACTCCCTTAGGGGGAAGCTCCTACAATGAGCAGTTCTTC. This translates into CASTPLGGSSYNEQFF.

The chain is built from TRBV29-1 and TRBJ1-2; D not resolved. This CDR3 has 12 amino acids. The V end was cut by 4 bases, the J end by 3 bases, with 9 bases between. Germline values: CDR1 SQVTM, CDR2 ANQGSEA. This CDR3 reads CSVASGDYGYTF. The CDR3 coding sequence is TGCAGCGTTGCGTCCGGGGACTATGGCTACACCTTC.

The chain joins TRBV12-3 or TRBV12-4 to TRBJ2-5, with 10 bases fitting TRBD2. J was trimmed by 4 bases and V by 6 bases; bases with no gene match: 14. CDR3 length: 17 residues. CDR3 DNA: TGTGCCAGCAGCCCTAGCGGGAGCCTGGGAGTCGGAGAGACCCAGTACTTC. Translation gives CASSPSGSLGVGETQYF.

The chain has TRBV12-3 or TRBV12-4 and TRBJ2-2; the match to TRBD1 covers 8 bases. V lost 6 bases and J lost 2; bases outside the gene matches: 8. This CDR3 comprises 16 residues. CDR3: CASSDGRGPNTGELFF. CDR3 nucleotide sequence: TGTGCCAGCAGCGATGGCAGGGGGCCAAACACCGGGGAGCTGTTTTTT.

The chain combines TRBV5-1 with TRBJ2-1; 10 bases agree with TRBD2. CDR1 and CDR2 (germline): SGHRS, YFSETQ. This CDR3 comprises 15 residues. J gave up 6 bases and V 4 bases, and 7 bases lay outside the gene matches. The CDR3 spells CASSNTGTSANEQFF. In DNA form, the CDR3 reads TGCGCCAGCAGCAACACCGGGACTAGCGCCAATGAGCAGTTCTTC.

About this clonotype itself: This clone may be a read error of a much larger clone one base away. The V and J genes are TRBV4-2 and TRBJ1-2; D uncertain. Per the germline V gene, CDR1 is LGHNA and CDR2 is YNFKEQ. The V end was cut by 1 base, the J end by 0 bases, with 15 bases between. The CDR3 has 17 amino acids. The CDR3 protein is CASSQGAWEASNYGYTF. The CDR3 bases are TGTGCCAGCAGCCAAGGAGCGTGGGAGGCCTCTAACTATGGCTACACCTTC.

This chain connects TRBV12-3 or TRBV12-4 to TRBJ2-1, with D possibly matching TRBD2 (6 bases). Between the trimmed V and J ends, which lost 4 bases and 2 bases, there was a span of 15 bases. The CDR3 consists of 16 residues. CDR3 sequence (DNA): TGTGCCAGCAGTTCGGTCCAGGGAGGCGCCTACAATGAGCAGTTCTTC. Protein product: CASSSVQGGAYNEQFF.

The J gene is TRBJ2-5, the V gene TRBV7-2; 14 bases map to TRBD2. Germline loops: CDR1 SGHTA, CDR2 FQGNSA. V was pared by 5 bases and J by 5 bases, with 4 bases of the junction left unmatched. The CDR3 totals 15 residues. CDR3: CASSLRTSGGETQYF. The CDR3 nucleotides read TGTGCCAGCAGCCTACGGACTAGCGGGGGGGAGACCCAGTACTTC.

This clonotype was counted a few times. The chain carries TRBV20-1 and TRBJ2-3; TRBD2 matches 10 bases. Germline trimming cut 1 base from V and 5 bases from J; bases unmatched to any gene: 6. Germline V gene data show CDR1 as DFQATT and CDR2 as SNEGSKA (reference sequence). The length of the CDR3 is 15 residues. CDR3 sequence (DNA): TGCAGTGCTAGAGGGACTAGCGGTCTCCAAGATACGCAGTATTTT. Amino acids: CSARGTSGLQDTQYF.

V is TRBV5-4 and J is TRBJ2-1; D may be TRBD2 (8 bases). V lost 4 bases and J 3 bases, leaving 17 bases between the germline ends. Germline V CDR1 and CDR2: SGHNT, YYREEE (reference sequence). This CDR3 comprises 16 residues. As DNA, the CDR3 is TGTGCCAGCAGCATAAAACAGGGGACTAGCTACAATGAGCAGTTCTTC. The encoded protein is CASSIKQGTSYNEQFF. Filled out from reference TRBV5-4 and TRBJ2-1, the complete variable domain reads ETGVTQSPTHLIKTRGQQVTLRCSSQSGHNTVSWYQQALGQGPQFIFQYYREEENGRGNFPPRFSGLQFPNYSSELNVNALELDDSALYLCASSIKQGTSYNEQFFGPGTRLTVL.

The genes are TRBV6-5 and TRBJ1-2; D is ambiguous. V shed 11 bases and J shed 4 bases, with 14 bases lying between them. CDR1 MNHEY and CDR2 SVGAGI come from the germline V gene. The CDR3 sequence is 12 residues long. The CDR3 region has the DNA TGTGCCCGCGCACAGTGGTCCTATGGCTACACCTTC. This translates into CARAQWSYGYTF.

This clonotype was picked up a small number of times. The CDR3, as DNA: TGTGCCAGCAGCCGCAGCGACAGGTTCCATGAGCAGTTCTTC. This translates into CASSRSDRFHEQFF. The chain is built from TRBV7-9 and TRBJ2-1; tentative D call: TRBD1 (6 bases). The CDR3 consists of 14 residues. V dropped 5 bases and J dropped 8 bases, with 16 bases sitting between them. The germline V gene encodes CDR1 SEHNR and CDR2 FQNEAQ (reference sequence).

This chain links TRBV5-1 with TRBJ1-6, with D maybe TRBD1 (6 bases). Trimming shortened V by 4 bases and J by 8 bases, and 16 bases separated the two germline ends. The CDR3 sequence is 15 residues long. CDR1 and CDR2 from the germline V gene are SGHRS and YFSETQ. CDR3: CASSPATGPDSPLHF. CDR3 coding DNA: TGCGCCAGCAGCCCCGCGACAGGCCCGGATTCACCCCTCCACTTT.

The gene calls are TRBV5-1 and TRBJ2-1, with 9 positions matching TRBD2. The CDR3 is 21 residues long. J was trimmed by 0 bases and V by 2 bases; bases with no gene match: 18. Germline lookup yields CDR1 SGHRS and CDR2 YFSETQ. The CDR3 spells CASSFSPWLAGSESSYNEQFF. The CDR3 region has the DNA TGCGCCAGCAGCTTTTCCCCATGGCTAGCGGGGTCGGAAAGCTCCTACAATGAGCAGTTCTTC.

The V gene is TRBV7-3, the J gene TRBJ2-5; a possible D gene is TRBD1 (5 bases). V was trimmed by 2 bases and J by 5 bases, leaving 9 bases between them. From germline, CDR1 is SGHTA and CDR2 FQGTGA. The CDR3 spans 13 residues. CDR3 amino acids: CASSLQDTETQYF. The CDR3 DNA sequence: TGTGCCAGCAGCTTACAGGACACCGAGACCCAGTACTTC.

As DNA, the CDR3 is TGTGCCAGCAGCTCGGGACAGACCTGTGGCTACACCTTC. As protein: CASSSGQTCGYTF. The J gene is TRBJ1-2, the V gene TRBV12-3 or TRBV12-4, with TRBD1 matching 7 bases. Trimming at V came to 6 bases and at J to 7 bases, leaving 8 bases not matched to a gene. This CDR3 has 13 residues.

The chain recombines TRBV6-1 with TRBJ2-6, with TRBD1 identical over 7 bases. Germline lookup yields CDR1 MNHNS and CDR2 SASEGT. Trimming at V came to 7 bases and at J to 1 base, leaving 13 bases not matched to a gene. The CDR3 runs 18 residues. The CDR3 DNA is TGTGCCAGCAAATACAACGGACAGGACTTTTCTGGGGCCAACGTCCTGACTTTC. Protein product: CASKYNGQDFSGANVLTF.

The sample holds one count of this clonotype. Since a much larger clone is just one base distant, this may be a read error. The chain carries TRBV7-9 and TRBJ2-5; TRBD1 or TRBD2 may be the D gene (7 bases each). This CDR3 has 17 amino acids. The germline gives CDR1 SEHNR, CDR2 FQNEAQ (reference sequence). Trimming left V 4 bases short and J 11 bases short, with 29 bases between. The CDR3, as DNA: TGTGCCAGCAGCTCCGGAAGCAGGGGGGGGCCTTACAATGAGCAGTACTTC. The encoded protein is CASSSGSRGGPYNEQYF. The full variable domain, with the rest looked up from reference TRBV7-9 and TRBJ2-5, is DTGVSQNPRHKITKRGQNVTFRCDPISEHNRLYWYRQTLGQGPEFLTYFQNEAQLEKSRLLSDRFSAERPKGSFSTLEIQRTEQGDSAMYLCASSSGSRGGPYNEQYFGPGTRLLVL.

The genes are TRBV29-1 and TRBJ2-1, with 7 bases matching TRBD2. J was trimmed by 5 bases and V by 5 bases; bases with no gene match: 12. Germline CDR1 is SQVTM and CDR2 is ANQGSEA. The CDR3 spans 15 residues. CDR3 nucleotides: TGCAGCGTTCCCGAGGGGAGGGGCTGGAACAATGAGCAGTTCTTC. Its protein product is CSVPEGRGWNNEQFF.

V and J are TRBV7-3 and TRBJ1-1; no firm D call. Germline CDR1 SGHTA, CDR2 FQGTGA. V lost 5 bases and J lost 5, with 15 bases in between. The CDR3 is made up of 14 amino acids. CDR3 bases: TGTGCCAGCAGCGCCCTTGGCGGGGAAACTGAAGCTTTCTTT. Protein product: CASSALGGETEAFF.

This clonotype was observed a few times. The genes are TRBV5-1 and TRBJ2-3; 15 nucleotides match TRBD2. The germline V gene encodes CDR1 SGHRS and CDR2 YFSETQ. The J segment lost 0 bases and the V segment lost 0 bases, leaving 5 bases of the junction unmatched. This CDR3 has 19 residues. The CDR3: CASSLARTSGGASTDTQYF. CDR3 DNA: TGCGCCAGCAGCTTGGCAAGGACTAGCGGGGGGGCAAGCACAGATACGCAGTATTTT.

The genes are TRBV20-1 and TRBJ1-4, with 9 positions matching TRBD1. The CDR3 is made up of 14 amino acids. Trimming cost V 6 bases and J 5 bases; bases outside gene matches: 7. Germline CDR1 and CDR2: DFQATT and SNEGSKA (reference sequence). The CDR3 nucleotides are TGCAGTGCACCAACAGGGGGCAGAAATGAAAAACTGTTTTTT. It encodes CSAPTGGRNEKLFF.

This clonotype was counted between two and nine times. The gene calls are TRBV12-3 or TRBV12-4 and TRBJ1-2; 7 bases match TRBD1. The CDR3 spans 15 residues. Trimming took 5 bases from V and 2 from J; bases not matched to a gene: 8. The CDR3 DNA reads TGTGCCAGCAGTCCCCCCAGGGGGGCGAACTATGGCTACACCTTC. This encodes CASSPPRGANYGYTF.

The V call is TRBV5-1, the J call TRBJ2-5; D unresolved. Trimming cost V 4 bases and J 5 bases, with 21 bases left between them. CDR1 is SGHRS, CDR2 YFSETQ, per germline. The CDR3 is 16 amino acids. CDR3 sequence (DNA): TGCGCCAGCAGCGCGAACGTCAATATGGGTAGGGAGACCCAGTACTTC. Its protein product is CASSANVNMGRETQYF.